This is a list of T cell receptor beta chains from one sample in a study of blood T cell repertoires in COVID-19. Data came from immunoSEQ multiplex PCR; TCRdb stores just in-frame clones and leaves some out. The sample includes fewer than 150,000 clones, less than 85% of them seen just once. The sample consisted of peripheral blood. The receptors stem from a human donor in a cohort sampled during active COVID-19. CDR3s include the opening cysteine and the closing phenylalanine or tryptophan. Fields, in order: V gene, clone size, J gene, CDR3 protein. Size values are once, few and many counts, or a class for expanded clones, and some rows have none.

V gene: TRBV4-2; clone size: -; J gene: TRBJ2-7; CDR3 protein: CASSPGGTGLSYEQYF
V gene: TRBV4-1; clone size: -; J gene: TRBJ2-5; CDR3 protein: CASSLNLGETQYF
V gene: TRBV28; clone size: -; J gene: TRBJ1-2; CDR3 protein: CASRSVNYGYTF
V gene: TRBV7-6; clone size: few; J gene: TRBJ2-5; CDR3 protein: CASSSEAQRGKETQYF
V gene: TRBV6-2/TRBV6-3; clone size: -; J gene: TRBJ1-4; CDR3 protein: CASSYDGQRSEKLFF
V gene: TRBV11-2; clone size: -; J gene: TRBJ2-1; CDR3 protein: CASSQLQGAGSEQFF
V gene: TRBV7-9; clone size: -; J gene: TRBJ2-1; CDR3 protein: CASSLDQRGDLDEQFF
V gene: TRBV19; clone size: once; J gene: TRBJ2-7; CDR3 protein: CASSIQPQGPSYEQYF
V gene: TRBV6-5; clone size: -; J gene: TRBJ1-1; CDR3 protein: CASRERLSMNTEAFF
V gene: TRBV18; clone size: -; J gene: TRBJ1-4; CDR3 protein: CASSVRSAAKNEKLFF
V gene: TRBV18; clone size: -; J gene: TRBJ1-2; CDR3 protein: CASSASGQNYGYTF
V gene: TRBV15; clone size: -; J gene: TRBJ2-3; CDR3 protein: CATRDRGVTDTQYF
V gene: TRBV7-6; clone size: -; J gene: TRBJ2-3; CDR3 protein: CASSSTSGRTDTQYF
V gene: TRBV28; clone size: -; J gene: TRBJ2-2; CDR3 protein: CAGGGAPANTGELFF
V gene: TRBV7-2; clone size: -; J gene: TRBJ2-5; CDR3 protein: CASSFGGPIQETQYF